The entry below describes one T cell receptor beta chain. This clonotype was found many times. This clone's antigen is unknown. The sample holds no much larger clone one base away, and base qualities are not on file. Inclusive of the bounding cysteine and phenylalanine, the CDR3 is 15 residues long. Only CDR3 DNA is held: 45 bases, read in frame from base 1. V loses 6 bases, J loses 3 bases, and the germline ends lie 17 bases apart. According to the germline V gene (reference sequence), CDR1 reads LNHDA and CDR2 reads SQIVND. This sample was taken from a study of regulatory T cells in long-lasting Graves disease listed by TCRdb under 2021. Background for the entire study: Patients with newly diagnosed Graves' disease had been on antithyroid drugs for under 3 months. Persistent Graves' disease patients were compared with newly diagnosed Graves' disease patients by peripheral blood TCR sequencing and RNA sequencing. The study was conducted in China and was registered as a clinical trial. A total of 35 or so samples were covered by TCR sequencing, comprising approximately 13 persistent and around 20 newly diagnosed Graves' disease patients. Study-level results and caveats: Peripheral blood alone was examined, since thyroid tissue, which constituted the primary lesion, could not be accessed. More public clonotypes were shared among persistent patients (approximately 3,000) than among newly diagnosed patients (under 1,000). TRBV28, TRBJ1-2 and TRBJ2-5 were preferentially used in persistent disease, while TRBV20-1 and TRBJ2-1 were favored in newly diagnosed disease. The authors noted that the small sample size was a limitation that may lower accuracy. Lower TCR Shannon entropy and fewer highly expanded clones were observed in persistent Graves' disease patients than in newly diagnosed patients, which suggested clonal expansion. Sequencing and analysis were restricted to the TCR beta chain.

Interpreted using the paper, the time point label stands for: newly diagnosed GD, antithyroid drugs for less than 3 months. For both TCR sequencing and RNA sequencing, RNA was extracted from PBMCs using TRIzol. Graves' disease was diagnosed according to American Thyroid Association guidelines. Patients for the study were recruited at an endocrinology department in Xi'an, China. Each patient gave about 9.1 milliliters of peripheral blood, collected in an EDTA anticoagulant tube. PBMCs were isolated by Ficoll Paque Plus density gradient separation without further T cell sorting. An Agilent 2100 Bioanalyzer and agarose gel were used to assess RNA quality, and a NanoDrop 2000 was used to measure RNA concentration. Library creation used multiplex PCR. These reads were obtained on an Illumina HiSeq 4000. To build TCR beta libraries, CDR3 regions were amplified by Arm-PCR using iRepertoire HTBI primers. Before sequencing, the PCR products went through gel purification. For the original study's pipeline: Gene usage analysis of CDR3 amino acid clonotypes used the approximately 56 TRBV and 14 TRBJ segments found across samples. COPE and FqMerger were used to merge filtered high-quality paired reads into contigs. Contigs were aligned with BLAST to IMGT TRBV, TRBD and TRBJ reference genes, and CDR3 was defined per IMGT. Any clonotype with a frequency above 0.1% was counted as a highly expanded clone. Shannon entropy was used to measure repertoire diversity, and the Gini coefficient was used to measure V-J evenness. A clonotype was considered public if more than one individual shared it. TCRdb redid the processing of the public reads, applying fastp at Q25 and MiXCR, and retained in-frame beta chains. Duplicate CDR3 protein sequences are folded into a single record with the most common DNA and genes. The V and J calls and clone size are TCRdb's, not the authors'. The sample table records about 530,000 distinct CDR3 sequences; about 16% of these occur just once. More than 20% of the sample goes to the ten largest clones.

These data also featured in a second study, about T cells in Graves' hyperthyroidism and ophthalmopathy. In that second paper, the authors write: Graves' hyperthyroidism was defined as stable when no progression to ophthalmopathy occurred over 18 months of follow-up. Hyperthyroidism patients were aged 18 to 65 years and newly diagnosed, with disease duration of less than 2 months. Patients with uncontrolled infections, other autoimmune diseases, pregnancy or lactation were excluded. Diagnoses were based on clinical symptoms, serum thyroxine and TRAb, thyroid ultrasound and orbital computed tomography. For the first round of RT-PCR on the TCR CDR3, the HTBI primer set was used together with the Qiagen OneStep RT-PCR kit. Most expanded thyroid clonotypes (frequency above 0.001) were also detected in blood, a finding suggesting that blood repertoires may reflect thyroid immune responses. A 13 V-J signature model separated ophthalmopathy from stable hyperthyroidism, with about 90% sensitivity and approximately 81% specificity in cross-validation and 80%/75% in testing. In validation, the model predicted progression to ophthalmopathy a median of approximately 6.6 months before onset, with over 60% sensitivity and roughly 72% specificity. To identify distinguishing TCR V-J signatures, a discovery cohort of about 95 patients was used, comprising 43 with Graves' ophthalmopathy and some 57 with stable Graves' hyperthyroidism. Prospective prediction of ophthalmopathy was tested in an independent validation cohort consisting of 18 to 20 hyperthyroidism patients and some 17 patients who later progressed to ophthalmopathy. The 95 to 100 discovery patients were randomly divided into training and test sets at a 7:3 ratio. In addition, the study compared T-cell repertoires in thyroid tissue and in blood from 6 or 7 Graves' hyperthyroidism patients. Following sampling, methimazole starting at 30 mg daily was given to hyperthyroidism patients, and high-dose intravenous methylprednisolone was given to ophthalmopathy patients. Libraries were constructed in a second round of multiplex PCR, after which size selection and purification were performed. Paired-end sequencing of the libraries was performed with 100 bp reads on an Illumina HiSeq2000. SOAPnuke was used to process the raw data, with reads discarded if the reads contained adapters or uncalled bases, had a mean Phred below 15, or lacked an exact constant-primer or identifier match. High-quality paired reads were merged with COPE v1.2.5, and unique nucleotide sequences were defined as clonotypes. MiTCR v1.1 was used to align the clonotypes against IMGT TRBV, TRBD and TRBJ reference segments. Analysis was restricted to V-J combinations with a frequency above 0.0001, which covered approximately 99% of repertoires. A TCS score was defined as the ratio between F50 (clonal expansion) and ExV (chaos), using BLOSUM62-based TCRdist between CDR3 peptides within each V-J. Welch's t-statistics and random forest reduced fewer than 600 V-J features to 13, which were used in a naive Bayes classifier (R e1071). Sample size was not statistically predetermined, and investigators were not blinded to group allocation. TCR Vbeta CDR3 sequencing of 135 peripheral blood samples (over 40 ophthalmopathy, 75 hyperthyroidism and roughly 17 progressor patients) is reported in the paper.

The rearranged segments are TRBV19 and TRBJ1-1; possibly the D gene is TRBD1, per 5 matching bases. The TCR originated in a woman aged 35-60 years with Graves disease. Donor details come from another sample of the same person, matched by shared clones. The sample was peripheral blood mononuclear cells (PBMCs), taken at new diagnosis, from a patient treated with antithyroid drugs. The encoded CDR3 is CASRPGRGRDTEAFF. In nucleotides, the sequence is TGTGCCAGTAGACCCGGACGGGGCCGGGACACTGAAGCTTTCTTT.